The 18 T cell receptor beta chains below come from one sample, sequenced in a study of T-cell reconstitution after alpha-beta-depleted transplantation in children. Preparation of the TCRbeta library used unique molecular identifiers. TCRdb re-derived calls from the PCR reads in MiXCR, one entry per CDR3 protein. The sample includes about a million distinct CDR3 sequences, roughly 29% of them seen just once. The input for sequencing was PBMCs, mostly from graft donor cells, taken 360 days after TCRalphabeta/CD19-depleted stem cell transplant. These receptors were taken from a boy in the first two years of life who had a stem cell transplant for SCID, so the T cells may come from the graft donor.

The chain is built from TRBV21-1 and TRBJ2-1; the table's D gene call, TRBD1, was not cross checked with the DNA. TRBV21-1 is reported as a pseudogene. The CDR3 is made up of 16 amino acids. CDR3 residues: CASSIGDPPFHNEQFF. DNA of the CDR3: TGTGCCAGCAGCATTGGGGACCCGCCCTTTCACAATGAGCAGTTCTTC.

The chain combines TRBV20-1 with TRBJ1-1, with unresolved D. V was trimmed by 2 bases and J by 0 bases, leaving 10 bases between them. The CDR3 sequence is 14 residues long. Germline CDR1 DFQATT, CDR2 SNEGSKA (reference sequence). DNA for the CDR3: TGCAGTGCTAGAAATACAGTTTTGAACACTGAAGCTTTCTTT. Its protein product is CSARNTVLNTEAFF.

This clonotype was counted only a few times. V and J are TRBV9 and TRBJ2-1, with a weak D call TRBD2 (5 bases). V was cut by 3 bases and J by 7 bases, with 20 bases left in between. The V gene's germline CDR1 is SGDLS and CDR2 YYNGEE. The CDR3 contains 16 residues. The CDR3 DNA sequence: TGTGCCAGCAGCGCTACGAGCGGAACCAGAACGAATGAGCAGTTCTTC. Protein product: CASSATSGTRTNEQFF.

The J gene is TRBJ2-1, the V gene TRBV28, with TRBD2 matching 10 bases. The V gene end was trimmed by 8 bases and the J gene end by 4 bases; junction bases not matched to a gene: 5. Germline V gives CDR1 MDHEN, CDR2 SYDVKM. The CDR3 contains 14 residues. CDR3 DNA: TGTGCCAGCTTAGGAGCGGGGGGGTACAATGAGCAGTTCTTC. Protein sequence: CASLGAGGYNEQFF.

The rearrangement uses TRBV20-1 and TRBJ2-3, with 7 bases lining up with TRBD1. The length of the CDR3 is 14 residues. The V gene's germline CDR1 is DFQATT and CDR2 SNEGSKA (reference sequence). After removal of 6 bases from V and 0 bases from J, the junction contained 6 bases not matched to a gene. The CDR3 loop reads CSARGQASTDTQYF. CDR3 nucleotides: TGCAGTGCACGAGGACAGGCGAGCACAGATACGCAGTATTTT.

In its sample, this clonotype was seen many times. V gene TRBV6-1 combines with J gene TRBJ2-7; 10 positions agree with TRBD1. V was pared by 6 bases and J by 5 bases, with 10 bases of the junction left unmatched. Germline V gives CDR1 MNHNS, CDR2 SASEGT. This CDR3 spans 15 amino acids. CDR3: CASRTALGQGNEQYF. CDR3 in DNA: TGTGCCAGCAGGACCGCCCTGGGACAGGGGAACGAGCAGTACTTC.

This clonotype was picked up a small number of times. This sequence joins TRBV12-3 or TRBV12-4 and TRBJ2-7, with 8 bases aligning to TRBD1. Losses at the gene ends were 5 bases for V and 3 bases for J; bases not matched to a gene: 6. The CDR3 contains 14 residues. CDR3: CASSARDRFYEQYF. The CDR3 nucleotides read TGTGCCAGCAGTGCCCGGGACAGGTTCTACGAGCAGTACTTC.

This clonotype was detected only a few times. CDR3 region: CASSFGASSIQYF. The CDR3 DNA sequence: TGTGCCAGCAGTTTCGGGGCTAGTAGCATTCAGTACTTC. This chain connects TRBV12-3 or TRBV12-4 to TRBJ2-4, with D tentatively TRBD1 or TRBD2 (5 bases each). The CDR3 loop spans 13 amino acids. Trimming pared 3 bases from V and 9 bases from J, leaving 12 bases between.

The chain carries TRBV7-2 and TRBJ1-6; D perhaps matches TRBD1 (6 bases). Germline-derived CDR1 and CDR2 are SGHTA and FQGNSA. The germline V and J ends were trimmed by 2 bases and 7 bases, with 12 bases remaining between them. CDR3 size: 15 residues. The CDR3 region has the DNA TGTGCCAGCAGCTTAACTTCGACAGGCAATTCACCCCTCCACTTT. Translating gives CASSLTSTGNSPLHF.

V is TRBV6-1 and J is TRBJ2-1, with D possibly TRBD2 on 5 matching bases. This CDR3 comprises 18 residues. The ends were cut back, 0 bases at V and 0 bases at J, with 15 bases in the middle. The germline gives CDR1 MNHNS, CDR2 SASEGT. CDR3 sequence reads: CASSEARRAKSSYNEQFF. In DNA form, the CDR3 reads TGTGCCAGCAGTGAAGCGCGGCGGGCGAAAAGCTCCTACAATGAGCAGTTCTTC.

This clonotype was seen more than once but under ten times. The chain uses TRBV7-6 and TRBJ2-1; the D gene could be TRBD1 or TRBD2 (5 bases each). CDR3 length equals 14 residues. Trimming shortened V by 5 bases and J by 5 bases, and 13 bases separated the two germline ends. The germline V gene has CDR1 SGHVS and CDR2 FNYEAQ. The CDR3 nucleotides are TGTGCCAGCAGCCCCGGGACCTGGAACAATGAGCAGTTCTTC. Amino acids: CASSPGTWNNEQFF.

The sample holds many counts of this clonotype. The chain employs TRBV6-1 and TRBJ1-1; D remains unclear. Between the trimmed V and J ends, which lost 5 bases and 2 bases, there was a span of 12 bases. Germline V gives CDR1 MNHNS, CDR2 SASEGT. This CDR3 comprises 14 residues. The chain's CDR3 is CASSPRASNTEAFF. In DNA, the CDR3 is TGTGCCAGCAGTCCCCGGGCATCAAACACTGAAGCTTTCTTT.

The rearrangement uses TRBV20-1 and TRBJ2-7, with D maybe TRBD1 (6 bases). Per germline, CDR1 DFQATT and CDR2 SNEGSKA (reference sequence). The CDR3 loop spans 13 amino acids. CDR3 DNA: TGCAGCGCGACTTCAGGGGTCTATTACGAGCAGTACTTC. It encodes CSATSGVYYEQYF.

The chain couples TRBV28 to TRBJ1-2, with unresolved D. The CDR3 contains 15 residues. Germline V lookup: CDR1 MDHEN, CDR2 SYDVKM. Deletions cut 7 bases from V and 5 bases from J, with 20 bases between. This CDR3 is CASILRRGILYGYTF. CDR3 sequence (DNA): TGTGCCAGCATCTTGAGAAGAGGGATTCTTTATGGCTACACCTTC.

The rearrangement uses TRBV7-3 and TRBJ2-1; D gene uncertain. V lost 3 bases and J 4 bases, leaving 16 bases between the germline ends. The CDR3 loop spans 16 amino acids. Germline CDR1 is SGHTA and CDR2 is FQGTGA. The CDR3 coding sequence is TGTGCCAGCAGCTTGGCTGGCCCAATGGCATACAATGAGCAGTTCTTC. Encoded protein: CASSLAGPMAYNEQFF.

V usage is TRBV2 and J usage is TRBJ2-7, with 8 bases that match TRBD2. This CDR3 is 13 amino acids long. The germline V gene has CDR1 SNHLY and CDR2 FYNNEI. V dropped 4 bases and J dropped 3; count of bases not matched to a gene: 2. The CDR3 nucleotides are TGTGCCAGCAGTGTTACTAGCGGCTACGAGCAGTACTTC. Its translation is CASSVTSGYEQYF. Looking up the rest from reference TRBV2 and TRBJ2-7 gives the full variable domain: EPEVTQTPSHQVTQMGQEVILRCVPISNHLYFYWYRQILGQKVEFLVSFYNNEISEKSEIFDDQFSVERPDGSNFTLKIRSTKLEDSAMYFCASSVTSGYEQYFGPGTRLTVT.

This clonotype was detected a few times. This chain joins TRBV4-3 and TRBJ1-2, with 9 nucleotides matching TRBD1. The V gene end was trimmed by 4 bases and the J gene end by 7 bases; junction bases not matched to a gene: 7. Germline V gene data show CDR1 as LGHNA and CDR2 as YSLEER. This CDR3 has 14 amino acids. CDR3 amino acids: CASSPGQGRFGYTF. CDR3 nucleotide sequence: TGCGCCAGCAGCCCAGGACAGGGGAGATTTGGCTACACCTTC.

The rearrangement links TRBV6-5 to TRBJ2-7; D remains ambiguous. This CDR3 is 13 amino acids long. The V end was cut by 0 bases, the J end by 8 bases, with 11 bases between. Germline CDR1 reads MNHEY; CDR2 reads SVGAGI. CDR3 amino acids: CASSYSTGHKQYF. CDR3 bases: TGTGCCAGCAGTTACTCGACCGGGCACAAGCAGTACTTC.